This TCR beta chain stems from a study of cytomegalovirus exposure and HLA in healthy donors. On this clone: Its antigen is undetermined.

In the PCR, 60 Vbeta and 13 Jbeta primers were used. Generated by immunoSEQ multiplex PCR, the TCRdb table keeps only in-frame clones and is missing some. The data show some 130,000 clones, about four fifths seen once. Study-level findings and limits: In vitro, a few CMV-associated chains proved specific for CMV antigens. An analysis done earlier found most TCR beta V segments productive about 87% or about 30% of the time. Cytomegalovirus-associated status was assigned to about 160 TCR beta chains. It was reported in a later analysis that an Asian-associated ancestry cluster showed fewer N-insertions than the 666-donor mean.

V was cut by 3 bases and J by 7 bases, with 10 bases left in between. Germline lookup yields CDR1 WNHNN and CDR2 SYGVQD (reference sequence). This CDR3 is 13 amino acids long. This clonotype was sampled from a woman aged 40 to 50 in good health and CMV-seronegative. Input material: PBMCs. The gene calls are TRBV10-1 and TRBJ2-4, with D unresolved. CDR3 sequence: CASSETRSNIQYF. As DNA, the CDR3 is TGCGCCAGCAGTGAAACCAGGTCGAACATTCAGTACTTC.